This T cell receptor beta chain was sequenced in a study of blood T cell repertoires in COVID-19. In the study's own analysis: Cell counts per sample came from amplifying reference gene primers. Sequencing was performed with immunoSEQ multiplex PCR; in TCRdb, only in-frame clones are kept and a portion is missing. V, J and clone size are taken as reported in that table, and D and trimming were inferred from the DNA itself. The table lists some 140,000 clones, roughly 80% of them singletons. Across over 20 US areas, participants ranged in age from about 18 to 100 years. Participants had their cohort set by participant-reported clinical history. CDR1 and CDR2 from the germline V gene are SEHNR and FQNEAQ (reference sequence). J gave up 1 base and V 2 bases, and 4 bases lay outside the gene matches. CDR3 size: 17 residues.

The chain carries TRBV7-9 and TRBJ1-4; 10 bases agree with TRBD1. The sequenced sample was PBMCs or T cells enriched from blood (not recorded which). This clonotype was obtained from a man in his forties or fifties with acute COVID-19. For the CDR3, the DNA is TGTGCCAGCAGCTTAAGGACAGGGGGTAAAACTAATGAAAAACTGTTTTTT. Translation: CASSLRTGGKTNEKLFF. Supplemented by reference TRBV7-9 and TRBJ1-4, the full variable domain reads DTGVSQNPRHKITKRGQNVTFRCDPISEHNRLYWYRQTLGQGPEFLTYFQNEAQLEKSRLLSDRFSAERPKGSFSTLEIQRTEQGDSAMYLCASSLRTGGKTNEKLFFGSGTQLSVL.